These 30 T cell receptor beta chains originate from one sample sequenced in a study of T cell clonality in common variable immunodeficiency. TCRdb's copy holds only in-frame clones and misses some; the assay was immunoSEQ multiplex PCR. The sample includes roughly 30,000 clones, none of them occurring once. Sequencing input: peripheral blood mononuclear cells. The receptors originated from a person aged 18-70 years in good health.

As for this clone: The read falls 3 residues short of the CDR3 end, and the missing part is taken from the germline J gene. V gene TRBV20-1 combines with J gene TRBJ1-4; the match to TRBD1 covers 11 bases. The germline CDR1 and CDR2 sequences are DFQATT and SNEGSKA (reference sequence). CDR3 length: 18 amino acids. The sequenced part of the CDR3 DNA is TGCAGTGCTAGAGATGGGACAGGGGGGAGCTCCTATAATTCACCA. Translation: CSARDGTGGSSYNSP. The entire CDR3 reads CSARDGTGGSSYNSPLFF.

Many counts were recorded for this clone. The read terminates 3 residues ahead of where the CDR3 ends, so the germline J gene completes it. This chain uses TRBV7-2 with TRBJ2-1, with 7 bases identical to TRBD1. Germline V gene data show CDR1 as SGHTA and CDR2 as FQGNSA. This CDR3 comprises 15 residues. V gave up 5 bases and J gave up 7 bases; unmatched junction bases: 11. The CDR3: CASSPYPPGGNEQFF. CDR3 DNA, as far as it was read: TGTGCCAGCAGCCCATACCCACCAGGGGGTAATGAG.

As for this clone: The observed sequence ends 3 residues before the CDR3 terminus, with the missing tail filled in from the germline J gene. The chain is built from TRBV7-3 and TRBJ1-4, with D unclear. The V gene's germline CDR1 is SGHTA and CDR2 FQGTGA. The CDR3 length is 14 residues. CDR3 protein: CASSLAAPDSPLFF. CDR3 DNA (partial): TGTGCCAGCAGCTTAGCCGCGCCCGATTCACCA.

This clone came up many times. The missing CDR3 end, 3 residues past where the read stops, is filled in from the germline J gene. The chain combines TRBV19 with TRBJ2-7; 7 positions match TRBD1. The CDR3 runs to 14 residues. Trimming removed 8 bases from V and 0 bases from J; junction bases left unmatched: 7. Germline loops: CDR1 LNHDA, CDR2 SQIVND (reference sequence). The covered CDR3 bases are TGTGCCAGTCGCCGGGACAGTGTCTCCTACGAG. It is translated as CASRRDSVSYE. The CDR3, in full, reads CASRRDSVSYEQYF.

This clone was seen a handful of times. Incomplete CDR3 DNA: TGCGCCAGCAGCTATTCACCC. This gives the protein CASSYSP. The whole CDR3 region reads CASSYSPLHF. The chain couples TRBV23-1 to TRBJ1-6, with D unresolved. The read ends 3 residues early relative to the CDR3; the germline J gene fills the gap. TRBV23-1 is known as an ORF, though its function is uncertain. V lost 6 bases, J lost 8 bases, and 2 bases lay in between. The CDR3 is 10 residues long.

This clone was counted ten times or more. The read finishes 3 residues shy of the CDR3 end, and the germline J gene is used to complete it. V usage is TRBV7-6 and J usage is TRBJ2-3; 9 positions match TRBD2. V gave up 2 bases and J gave up 4 bases; unmatched junction bases: 7. Germline assignment: CDR1 SGHVS and CDR2 FNYEAQ. The CDR3 spans 16 residues. The CDR3 region is CASSLNTAGGADTQYF. The covered CDR3 bases are TGTGCCAGCAGCTTAAATACAGCGGGGGGTGCAGATACG.

This clone was seen repeatedly, ten times or more. Read sequence stops 3 residues before the CDR3 end, and the germline J gene provides the missing end. The gene calls are TRBV5-6 and TRBJ2-1; 11 bases line up with TRBD2. This CDR3 comprises 15 residues. Unmatched junction bases numbered 6, after V lost 5 bases and J lost 5 bases. Germline V gene lookup returns CDR1 SGHDT and CDR2 YYEEEE. The CDR3 reads CASRPIAGGDNEQFF. Incomplete CDR3 DNA: TGTGCCAGCAGACCCATAGCGGGGGGGGACAATGAG.

Many counts were recorded for this clone. The missing CDR3 end, 3 residues past where the read stops, is filled in from the germline J gene. The chain couples TRBV7-3 to TRBJ1-1; 7 bases agree with TRBD1. The length of the CDR3 is 13 residues. Germline V CDR1 and CDR2: SGHTA, FQGTGA. CDR3 sequence: CASSTDRVERAFF. CDR3 DNA (partial): TGTGCCAGCAGCACAGACAGGGTAGAACGA.

This clone came up many times. CDR3 bases read: TGTGCCTGGAGTTCCCGGGACAGGGGCAATCAGCCC. It yields the protein CAWSSRDRGNQP. The CDR3 reads in full as CAWSSRDRGNQPQHF. V and J are TRBV30 and TRBJ1-5; 9 nucleotides line up with TRBD1. Coverage ceases 3 residues before the CDR3 finishes, and the germline J gene fills in the end. The J segment lost 2 bases and the V segment lost 2 bases, leaving 4 bases of the junction unmatched. This CDR3 is 15 amino acids long. CDR1 is GTSNPN, CDR2 SVGIG, per germline (reference sequence).

Note on this clone: The read is 3 residues too short to cover the CDR3 end, so that end is filled in from the germline J gene. The genes are TRBV7-9 and TRBJ2-1, with TRBD1 identical over 10 bases. CDR1 SEHNR and CDR2 FQNEAQ come from the germline V gene (reference sequence). The CDR3 runs 15 residues. After removal of 3 bases from V and 3 bases from J, the junction contained 2 bases not matched to a gene. The part of the CDR3 DNA that was read is TGTGCCAGCAGCTTTGGACAGGGGGACTACAATGAG. It translates to CASSFGQGDYNE. The full CDR3 protein reads CASSFGQGDYNEQFF.

In its sample, this clone was seen many times. The missing CDR3 end, 3 residues past where the read stops, is filled in from the germline J gene. Other nucleotide sequences in the sample specify the same CDR3. The V and J genes are TRBV6-2 or TRBV6-3 and TRBJ2-5; TRBD1 matches at 8 bases. Germline V gives CDR1 MNHEY, CDR2 SVGEGT. The CDR3 is made up of 13 amino acids. The V and J ends lost 6 bases and 4 bases, in that order; junction bases with no gene match: 4. The CDR3 DNA, read in part, is TGTGCCAGCAGCAGGGGGCTTGGAGAGACC. This translates into CASSRGLGET. The whole CDR3 sequence is CASSRGLGETQYF.

This clone was found many times. The CDR3 end falls 3 residues outside the read, so it is completed with the germline J gene. The chain carries TRBV29-1 and TRBJ2-3; TRBD1 matches at 12 bases. Germline V gene sequence: CDR1 SQVTM, CDR2 ANQGSEA. Unmatched junction bases numbered 4, after V lost 7 bases and J lost 2 bases. The CDR3 consists of 14 residues. The CDR3 region is CSGGDRGHTDTQYF. CDR3 DNA (partial): TGCAGCGGGGGGGACAGGGGGCACACAGATACG.

This clone was recorded many times. The sequenced fragment ends 3 residues before the CDR3 boundary, so the rest is inferred from the germline J gene. This chain connects TRBV9 to TRBJ1-1; 7 bases fit TRBD1. V was clipped by 3 bases and J by 1 base; unmatched bases: 9. Per germline, CDR1 SGDLS and CDR2 YYNGEE. This CDR3 contains 16 residues. Partial CDR3 DNA: TGTGCCAGCAGCGCTAGTAGTGGACAGGCGAACACTGAA. It encodes CASSASSGQANTE. The complete CDR3 sequence is CASSASSGQANTEAFF.

At least ten counts were recorded for this clone. The read is 3 residues too short to cover the CDR3 end, so that end is filled in from the germline J gene. The chain employs TRBV30 and TRBJ2-1, with 12 bases identical to TRBD2. J gave up 4 bases and V 0 bases, and 13 bases lay outside the gene matches. CDR3 length: 19 amino acids. In germline, CDR1 is GTSNPN, CDR2 SVGIG (reference sequence). The CDR3 sequence is CAWSVVFASGGARYNEQFF. The covered CDR3 bases are TGTGCCTGGAGTGTAGTGTTTGCTAGCGGGGGGGCTAGATACAATGAG. Full variable domain (rest looked up from reference TRBV30 and TRBJ2-1): SQTIHQWPATLVQPVGSPLSLECTVEGTSNPNLYWYRQAAGRGLQLLFYSVGIGQISSEVPQNLSASRPQDRQFILSSKKLLLSDSGFYLCAWSVVFASGGARYNEQFFGPGTRLTVL.

This clone was recorded at least ten times. The chain's CDR3 is CSARPGDRVSYEQYF. CDR3 bases read: TGCAGTGCTAGACCTGGGGACAGGGTTTCCTACGAG. This sequence joins TRBV20-1 and TRBJ2-7; 9 bases agree with TRBD1. The read terminates 3 residues before the CDR3 end, so the remaining end is supplied by the germline J gene. CDR1 is DFQATT and CDR2 is SNEGSKA in the germline V gene (reference sequence). The CDR3 contains 15 residues. Unmatched junction bases numbered 6, after V lost 2 bases and J lost 1 base.

This clone has a count of ten or more. The sequence runs out 3 residues before the end of the CDR3; the remainder is reconstructed from the germline J gene. The chain links TRBV7-3 to TRBJ2-5; 11 nucleotides agree with TRBD1. V lost 2 bases, J lost 2 bases, and 1 base stayed unmatched. Germline V gene data show CDR1 as SGHTA and CDR2 as FQGTGA. The CDR3 runs to 15 residues. CDR3 sequence: CASSLGTGGQETQYF. The covered CDR3 bases are TGTGCCAGCAGCTTAGGGACAGGGGGGCAAGAGACC.

This clone was found a few times. The CDR3 is cut off 3 residues early in the read; its end comes from the germline J gene. This sequence joins TRBV20-1 and TRBJ2-1, with 8 bases fitting TRBD2. This CDR3 region has 18 residues. Germline values: CDR1 DFQATT, CDR2 SNEGSKA (reference sequence). The V segment lost 6 bases and the J segment 6 bases; nucleotides outside the gene matches: 22. The DNA read from the CDR3 is TGCAGTGCCCCGGGGGCCAGCGGGGGCGGGGGGCACGGCAATGAG. It encodes CSAPGASGGGGHGNE. The entire CDR3 sequence reads CSAPGASGGGGHGNEQFF.

This clone occurred many times. The observed sequence ends 3 residues before the CDR3 terminus, with the missing tail filled in from the germline J gene. This chain joins TRBV29-1 and TRBJ2-7; TRBD2 matches at 8 bases. The CDR3 runs 12 residues. The V and J ends lost 5 bases and 3 bases, in that order; junction bases with no gene match: 3. CDR1 is SQVTM and CDR2 is ANQGSEA in the germline V gene. The CDR3 bases that were read are TGCAGCGTTAAGCGGGGGCACTACGAG. Protein product: CSVKRGHYE. The entire CDR3 is CSVKRGHYEQYF.

Only a few counts were recorded for this clone. A read error may account for a junction end that differs from germline. The read halts 3 residues ahead of the CDR3 end, with the missing end drawn from the germline J gene. The chain couples TRBV6-1 to TRBJ2-3; tentative D call: TRBD2 (6 bases). Germline V lookup: CDR1 MNHNS, CDR2 SASEGT. The CDR3 sequence is 15 residues long. CDR3 amino acids: CASSDGSGGPETQYF. The DNA read from the CDR3 is TGTGCCAGCAGTGACGGTAGCGGAGGTCCAGAGACG.

This clone was detected many times. The read terminates 3 residues ahead of where the CDR3 ends, so the germline J gene completes it. This chain links TRBV19 with TRBJ2-5, with 10 bases identical to TRBD1. J gave up 2 bases and V 6 bases, and 3 bases lay outside the gene matches. The CDR3 covers 14 residues. The V gene's germline CDR1 is LNHDA and CDR2 SQIVND (reference sequence). Partial CDR3 DNA: TGTGCCAGTAGGAAGGGACAGGGGCAAGAGACC. The encoded protein is CASRKGQGQET. The entire CDR3 protein reads CASRKGQGQETQYF.

This clone was recorded many times. Read sequence stops 3 residues before the CDR3 end, and the germline J gene provides the missing end. This chain uses TRBV30 with TRBJ2-7, with 7 bases identical to TRBD1. Germline V gene sequence: CDR1 GTSNPN, CDR2 SVGIG (reference sequence). The V gene end was trimmed by 5 bases and the J gene end by 4 bases; junction bases not matched to a gene: 8. The CDR3 is made up of 13 amino acids. The part of the CDR3 DNA that was read is TGTGCCTGGGAGACAGGGAACATATACGAG. Translated: CAWETGNIYE. The whole CDR3 region reads CAWETGNIYEQYF. Complete variable domain (other parts from reference TRBV30 and TRBJ2-7): SQTIHQWPATLVQPVGSPLSLECTVEGTSNPNLYWYRQAAGRGLQLLFYSVGIGQISSEVPQNLSASRPQDRQFILSSKKLLLSDSGFYLCAWETGNIYEQYFGPGTRLTVT.

There are many counts of this clone. The read ends 3 residues shy of where the CDR3 ends; the end is completed using the germline J gene. This chain links TRBV7-9 with TRBJ1-1; D is possibly TRBD1 (5 bases). The CDR3 extends over 15 amino acids. The ends were cut back, 3 bases at V and 0 bases at J, with 11 bases in the middle. Germline values: CDR1 SEHNR, CDR2 FQNEAQ (reference sequence). The CDR3 spells CASSFGGSMNTEAFF. The part of the CDR3 DNA that was read is TGTGCCAGCAGCTTCGGGGGGTCCATGAACACTGAA.

In this sample, this clone turned up many times. The CDR3 is cut off 3 residues early in the read; its end comes from the germline J gene. This rearrangement joins TRBV10-3 to TRBJ1-5, with 10 bases that match TRBD1. Germline loops: CDR1 ENHRY, CDR2 SYGVKD. CDR3 length equals 16 residues. Trimming removed 9 bases from V and 0 bases from J; junction bases left unmatched: 8. The part of the CDR3 DNA that was read is TGTGCCATAAAGACAGGGGGCCTTTATAGCAATCAGCCC. Protein: CAIKTGGLYSNQP. In full, the CDR3 is CAIKTGGLYSNQPQHF.

This clone was recorded at least ten times. The CDR3 DNA, read in part, is TGCAGCCAACGAGGGAACACTGAA. It encodes CSQRGNTE. In full, the CDR3 is CSQRGNTEAFF. The genes are TRBV20-1 and TRBJ1-1, with D unresolved. The observed sequence ends 3 residues before the CDR3 terminus, with the missing tail filled in from the germline J gene. This CDR3 is built from 11 residues. From germline, CDR1 is DFQATT and CDR2 SNEGSKA (reference sequence).

This clone has ten or more counts. At one of its ends the junction is not consistent with the germline gene, which may arise from a read error. The read halts 3 residues ahead of the CDR3 end, with the missing end drawn from the germline J gene. The chain is built from TRBV4-2 and TRBJ2-2; D perhaps matches TRBD1 (6 bases). CDR1 LGHNA and CDR2 YNFKEQ come from the germline V gene. CDR3 length: 14 residues. The DNA read from the CDR3 is TGCGCCAGCAGCCAAGATAGGGGGTTGGAAAAG. Its translation is CASSQDRGLEK. The CDR3, in full, reads CASSQDRGLEKLFF.

This clone came up many times. The read falls 3 residues short of the CDR3 end, and the missing part is taken from the germline J gene. This chain links TRBV10-3 with TRBJ2-3, with no clear D. The germline V and J ends were trimmed by 5 bases and 6 bases, with 12 bases remaining between them. The germline CDR1 and CDR2 sequences are ENHRY and SYGVKD. CDR3 size: 13 residues. The CDR3: CAISYEHTDTQYF. The sequenced CDR3 bases are TGTGCCATCAGTTACGAACACACCGATACG.

The table lists this clone with many counts. The missing CDR3 end, 3 residues past where the read stops, is filled in from the germline J gene. V is TRBV12-3 or TRBV12-4 and J is TRBJ1-1; the match to TRBD1 covers 9 bases. CDR3 length: 14 amino acids. The sequenced CDR3 bases are TGTGCCAGCAGTCGACAGGGGGAGCCTCGCGAA. It codes for CASSRQGEPRE. The entire CDR3 protein reads CASSRQGEPREAFF.

The table lists this clone with a few counts. The CDR3 is cut off 3 residues early in the read; its end comes from the germline J gene. The J gene is TRBJ1-2, the V gene TRBV6-2 or TRBV6-3, with 11 bases matching TRBD1. The CDR3 is 16 amino acids. CDR1 is MNHEY and CDR2 is SVGEGT in the germline V gene. V lost 6 bases and J lost 2; bases outside the gene matches: 8. The CDR3 sequence: CASSPGQGAWNYGYTF. The DNA read from the CDR3 is TGTGCCAGCAGCCCCGGACAGGGGGCATGGAACTATGGC.

This clone was detected ten times or more. The CDR3 end is not reached by the read, which stops 3 residues before it; the germline J gene fills it in. The rearrangement uses TRBV7-3 and TRBJ1-4; 9 bases fit TRBD1. Germline V gene data show CDR1 as SGHTA and CDR2 as FQGTGA. V shed 4 bases, J shed 10 bases, and the junction held 4 bases outside the gene matches. The CDR3 spans 13 residues. CDR3 DNA (partial): TGTGCCAGCAGCTCCCAACAGGGGGCAAAA. Encoded protein: CASSSQQGAK. The full CDR3 protein is CASSSQQGAKLFF.

The sample holds many counts of this clone. Coverage ceases 3 residues before the CDR3 finishes, and the germline J gene fills in the end. The chain recombines TRBV7-8 with TRBJ1-1, with unresolved D. The CDR3 loop spans 14 amino acids. V lost 5 bases and J 5 bases, leaving 15 bases between the germline ends. CDR1 is SGHVS and CDR2 is FQNEAQ in the germline V gene. CDR3 DNA (partial): TGTGCCAGCAGCCAGTGGGCCGGGGATACTGAA. Translating it yields CASSQWAGDTE. The full CDR3 sequence reads CASSQWAGDTEAFF.